These 15 T cell receptor beta chains share one sample of origin, sequenced in a study of memory CD4+ T cells and cytomegalovirus serostatus. Single viable CD3+CD4+CD8-CD45RO+ cells were sorted as the memory CD4+ T cells. Sequencing used immunoSEQ multiplex PCR; TCRdb keeps in-frame clones, though not all of them. The sample holds approximately 44,000 clones, over 65% seen once. Sequenced sample: memory CD4+ T cells from blood. The receptors originated from an adult in good health and CMV-seronegative.

The gene calls are TRBV5-1 and TRBJ1-4; D uncertain. CDR1 and CDR2 from the germline V gene are SGHRS and YFSETQ. V was shortened by 4 bases and J by 0 bases, with 10 bases between the two germline ends. This CDR3 is built from 15 residues. CDR3 residues: CASSHGRTTNEKLFF. CDR3 in DNA: TGCGCCAGCAGCCATGGACGGACAACTAATGAAAAACTGTTTTTT. The full variable domain, in which reference TRBV5-1 and TRBJ1-4 provide the parts outside the CDR3, is KAGVTQTPRYLIKTRGQQVTLSCSPISGHRSVSWYQQTPGQGLQFLFEYFSETQRNKGNFPGRFSGRQFSNSRSEMNVSTLELGDSALYLCASSHGRTTNEKLFFGSGTQLSVL.

The chain is built from TRBV5-1 and TRBJ1-2; D is ambiguous. The CDR3 is 13 amino acids. V lost 1 base to trimming and J lost 4 bases, with 8 bases between them. Germline lookup yields CDR1 SGHRS and CDR2 YFSETQ. The CDR3 DNA reads TGCGCCAGCAGCTTGAAGGGAGCCTATGGCTACACCTTC. Amino acids: CASSLKGAYGYTF.

V and J are TRBV7-9 and TRBJ2-7; the match to TRBD1 covers 7 bases. CDR3 size: 14 residues. V was pared by 5 bases and J by 0 bases, with 4 bases of the junction left unmatched. Germline V gene data show CDR1 as SEHNR and CDR2 as FQNEAQ (reference sequence). In nucleotides, the CDR3 is TGTGCCAGCAGCGGGGACAGTGTCTCCTACGAGCAGTACTTC. Translating gives CASSGDSVSYEQYF.

J is TRBJ1-2 and V is TRBV28, with a possible D match to TRBD1 (6 bases). CDR1 and CDR2 from the germline V gene are MDHEN and SYDVKM. This CDR3 is built from 15 residues. Trimming pared 2 bases from V and 4 bases from J, leaving 14 bases between. CDR3 sequence reads: CASSLGGALRYGYTF. The CDR3 nucleotides are TGTGCCAGCAGTTTAGGGGGGGCGCTTCGCTATGGCTACACCTTC.

This clone was detected ten times or more. The genes are TRBV10-2 and TRBJ2-7; D might be TRBD1 or TRBD2, each matching 5 bases. This CDR3 contains 13 residues. The V gene lost 6 bases and the J gene lost 2 bases, with 11 bases spanning the gap. From germline, CDR1 is WSHSY and CDR2 SAAADI. CDR3: CASSPGPPYEQYF. DNA of the CDR3: TGCGCCAGCAGCCCGGGACCCCCCTACGAGCAGTACTTC.

This rearrangement joins TRBV6-4 to TRBJ2-3; no firm D call. Germline V CDR1 and CDR2: MRHNA, SNTAGT. V was clipped by 4 bases and J by 0 bases, with 23 bases between them. CDR3 length: 19 residues. The CDR3 DNA is TGTGCCAGCAGTGTCCTTCCACTCTCCGCCTCTCCTAGCACAGATACGCAGTATTTT. The encoded protein is CASSVLPLSASPSTDTQYF.

The V and J genes are TRBV11-2 and TRBJ1-4; D not resolved. Germline V CDR1 and CDR2: SGHAT, FQNNGV. The CDR3 length is 17 residues. V gave up 5 bases and J gave up 4 bases, with 20 bases separating them. The CDR3 sequence is CASSPLHDSPYNEKLFF. The CDR3 nucleotides read TGTGCCAGCAGCCCGCTACACGACTCGCCTTATAATGAAAAACTGTTTTTT.

The rearrangement joins TRBV6-1 to TRBJ2-3; D remains unclear. Looked up from germline, CDR1 is MNHNS and CDR2 is SASEGT. With 3 bases removed from V and 1 base from J, the gap between germline ends came to 11 bases. This CDR3 has 15 residues. The CDR3 sequence is CASSDLGRRTDTQYF. The DNA of the CDR3 is TGTGCCAGCAGTGATTTGGGCAGGCGCACAGATACGCAGTATTTT.

This chain uses TRBV7-8 with TRBJ2-2; 10 positions match TRBD1. Germline lookup yields CDR1 SGHVS and CDR2 FQNEAQ. The trim removed 7 bases at V and 0 bases at J, leaving 5 bases unmatched. The CDR3 sequence is 16 residues long. The CDR3 sequence: CASNRQGASNTGELFF. CDR3 DNA sequence: TGTGCCAGCAACCGACAGGGGGCCTCGAACACCGGGGAGCTGTTTTTT.

The chain combines TRBV10-3 with TRBJ1-1; 7 bases match TRBD1. This CDR3 comprises 14 residues. CDR1 ENHRY and CDR2 SYGVKD come from the germline V gene. V was clipped by 4 bases and J by 3 bases; unmatched bases: 5. The CDR3 region is CAISVRDRYTEAFF. CDR3 nucleotide sequence: TGTGCCATCAGTGTCCGGGACAGATACACTGAAGCTTTCTTT.

This sequence joins TRBV6-1 and TRBJ2-7; D might be TRBD2 (5 bases). The V gene lost 5 bases and the J gene lost 5 bases, with 13 bases spanning the gap. Germline CDR1 reads MNHNS; CDR2 reads SASEGT. This CDR3 is 13 amino acids long. The CDR3 DNA sequence: TGTGCCAGCAGTAAGACGGGGTGGGACGAGCAGTACTTC. Amino acids: CASSKTGWDEQYF.

The V call is TRBV28, the J call TRBJ1-5; D is uncertain. In germline, CDR1 is MDHEN, CDR2 SYDVKM. Deletions cut 0 bases from V and 0 bases from J, with 9 bases between. CDR3 size: 16 residues. This CDR3 reads CASSLWLGFSNQPQHF. CDR3 nucleotides: TGTGCCAGCAGTTTATGGCTGGGGTTTAGCAATCAGCCCCAGCATTTT.

This chain connects TRBV11-1 to TRBJ1-5; D not certain. Per the germline V gene, CDR1 is SGHAT and CDR2 is FQDESV (reference sequence). Trimming cost V 0 bases and J 9 bases, with 6 bases left between them. This CDR3 is built from 12 residues. The CDR3 region has the DNA TGTGCCAGCAGCTTAGCGTTGGGGCCCCAGCATTTT. It codes for CASSLALGPQHF.

The chain links TRBV7-2 to TRBJ2-5; D tentatively fits TRBD1 or TRBD2 (6 bases each). The germline CDR1 and CDR2 sequences are SGHTA and FQGNSA. CDR3 size: 15 residues. V lost 5 bases, J lost 5 bases, and 18 bases lay in between. CDR3 nucleotide sequence: TGTGCCAGCAGCCGCCAGACGACAGGAGGGGAGACCCAGTACTTC. It translates to CASSRQTTGGETQYF. Variable domain in full (rest from reference TRBV7-2 and TRBJ2-5): GAGVSQSPSNKVTEKGKDVELRCDPISGHTALYWYRQSLGQGLEFLIYFQGNSAPDKSGLPSDRFSAERTGGSVSTLTIQRTQQEDSAVYLCASSRQTTGGETQYFGPGTRLLVL.

This clone was seen a handful of times. V and J are TRBV6-6 and TRBJ1-1; D not resolved. The V end lost 2 bases, the J end lost 5 bases, and 0 bases lay between the germline ends. Germline V CDR1 and CDR2: MNHNY, SVGAGI (reference sequence). The CDR3 extends over 10 amino acids. The CDR3 coding sequence is TGTGCCAGCAGTTACACTGAAGCTTTCTTT. As protein: CASSYTEAFF.